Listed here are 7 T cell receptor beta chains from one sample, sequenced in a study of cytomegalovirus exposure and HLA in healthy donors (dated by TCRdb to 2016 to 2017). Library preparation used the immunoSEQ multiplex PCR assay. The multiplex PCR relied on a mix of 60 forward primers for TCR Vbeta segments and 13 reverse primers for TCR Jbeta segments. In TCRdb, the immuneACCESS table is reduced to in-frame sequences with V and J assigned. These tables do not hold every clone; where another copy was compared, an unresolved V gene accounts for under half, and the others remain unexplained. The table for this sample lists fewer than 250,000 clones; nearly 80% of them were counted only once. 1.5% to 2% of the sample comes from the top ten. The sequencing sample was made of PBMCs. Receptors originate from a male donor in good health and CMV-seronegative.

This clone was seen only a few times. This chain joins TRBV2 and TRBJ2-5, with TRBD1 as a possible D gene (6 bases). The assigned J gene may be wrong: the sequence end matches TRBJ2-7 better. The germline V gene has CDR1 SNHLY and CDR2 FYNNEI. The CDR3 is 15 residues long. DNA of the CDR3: TGTGCCAGCAGTGACTTGGACAGTTTCTCCTACGAGCAGTACTTC. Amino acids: CASSDLDSFSYEQYF.

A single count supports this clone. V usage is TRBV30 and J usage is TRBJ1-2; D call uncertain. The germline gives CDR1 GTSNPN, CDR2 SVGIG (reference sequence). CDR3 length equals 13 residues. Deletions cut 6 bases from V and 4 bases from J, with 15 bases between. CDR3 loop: CACETRRAYGYTF. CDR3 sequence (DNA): TGTGCCTGTGAGACCCGGAGGGCCTATGGCTACACCTTC. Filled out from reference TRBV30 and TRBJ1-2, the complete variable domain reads SQTIHQWPATLVQPVGSPLSLECTVEGTSNPNLYWYRQAAGRGLQLLFYSVGIGQISSEVPQNLSASRPQDRQFILSSKKLLLSDSGFYLCACETRRAYGYTFGSGTRLTVV.

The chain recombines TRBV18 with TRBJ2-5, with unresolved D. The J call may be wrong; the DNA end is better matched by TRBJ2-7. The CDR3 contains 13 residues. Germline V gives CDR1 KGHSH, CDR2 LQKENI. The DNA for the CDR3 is TGTGCCAGCTCCGACACAGCTTCCTACGAGCAGTACTTC. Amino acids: CASSDTASYEQYF.

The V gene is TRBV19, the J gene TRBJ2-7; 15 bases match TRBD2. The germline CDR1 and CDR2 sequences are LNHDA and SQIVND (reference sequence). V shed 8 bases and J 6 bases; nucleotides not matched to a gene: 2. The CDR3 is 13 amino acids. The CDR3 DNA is TGTGCCAGTGGGGGACTAGCGGGAGGCGAGCAGTACTTC. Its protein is CASGGLAGGEQYF.

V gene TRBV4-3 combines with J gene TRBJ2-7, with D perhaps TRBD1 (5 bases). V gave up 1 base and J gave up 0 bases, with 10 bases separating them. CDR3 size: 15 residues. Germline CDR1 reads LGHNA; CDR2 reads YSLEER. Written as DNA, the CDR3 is TGCGCCAGCAGCCAAGTACAGGTAAACTCCTACGAGCAGTACTTC. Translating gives CASSQVQVNSYEQYF.

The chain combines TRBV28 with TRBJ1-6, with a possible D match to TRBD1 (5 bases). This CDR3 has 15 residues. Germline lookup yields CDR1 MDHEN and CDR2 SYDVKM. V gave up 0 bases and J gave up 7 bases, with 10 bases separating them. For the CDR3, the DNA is TGTGCCAGCAGTTTATGGCAGGGTGAGAATTCACCCCTCCACTTT. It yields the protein CASSLWQGENSPLHF. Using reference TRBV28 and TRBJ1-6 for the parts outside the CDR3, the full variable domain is DVKVTQSSRYLVKRTGEKVFLECVQDMDHENMFWYRQDPGLGLRLIYFSYDVKMKEKGDIPEGYSVSREKKERFSLILESASTNQTSMYLCASSLWQGENSPLHFGNGTRLTVT.

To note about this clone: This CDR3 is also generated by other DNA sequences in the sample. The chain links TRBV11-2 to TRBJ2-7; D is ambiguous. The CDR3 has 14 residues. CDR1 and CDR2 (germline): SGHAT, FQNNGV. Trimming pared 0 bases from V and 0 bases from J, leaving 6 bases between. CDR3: CASSLDRSSYEQYF. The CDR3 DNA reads TGTGCCAGCAGCTTAGATCGGAGCTCCTACGAGCAGTACTTC.